Below, one T cell receptor (beta chain) is given with its context. This specimen belongs to a study of control samples from healthy donors and cancer patients. The method was immunoSEQ multiplex PCR; TCRdb's version includes in-frame clones alone and lacks a portion of them. This sample carries about 160,000 clones, 70% to 90% of them seen once, and the ten largest clones take around 12%. The CDR3 has 14 residues. In germline, CDR1 is MDHEN, CDR2 SYDVKM. Trimming removed 5 bases from V and 2 bases from J, with 12 bases in between. This sequence originates from a man younger than 40 in good health. This sequence joins TRBV28 and TRBJ1-2; D unresolved. The specimen was blood. CDR3 protein: CASSPDGGNYGYTF. The CDR3 region has the DNA TGTGCCAGCAGTCCGGACGGAGGCAACTATGGCTACACCTTC.